This T cell receptor beta chain was retrieved from a study of blood T cell repertoires in COVID-19. The table came from immunoSEQ multiplex PCR; TCRdb's copy has only in-frame clones and leaves some out. The repertoire consists of 150,000 to 200,000 clones, with more than 70% occurring once and the leading ten covering approximately 6%. The CDR3 extends over 14 amino acids. Trimming removed 6 bases from V and 2 bases from J, with 12 bases in between. The V gene's germline CDR1 is MNHEY and CDR2 SMNVEV (reference sequence). Those enrolled, adults aged roughly 18 to 100 years, came from some 23 US areas.

The source material was PBMCs or T cells enriched from blood (not recorded which). The sequence derives from a man in his forties or fifties who had recovered from COVID-19. The rearrangement uses TRBV27 and TRBJ2-3; no firm D call. The CDR3 nucleotides read TGTGCCAGCAGCGTATCGATCTACACAGATACGCAGTATTTT. This codes for CASSVSIYTDTQYF.